The entry below gives a single T cell receptor (beta chain) sequence along with its context. TCRdb reprocessed the 5' RACE reads and stores each CDR3 protein as one record, lacking DNA. In total, the table holds some 120,000 distinct CDR3 sequences. The length of the CDR3 is 16 residues. CDR1 LNHDA and CDR2 SQIVND come from the germline V gene (reference sequence). This sample stems from a study of T cells expressing NK-cell markers. The TCR was taken from a woman between 18 and 70 years old in good health. This chain links TRBV19 with TRBJ1-1; TCRdb indicates TRBD1, and absent DNA this call remains unverified. The specimen was blood T cells: a sorted CD56 or NKG2C T cell subset, CD4+ or CD8+ T cells, or bulk PBMC T cells (not recorded which). CDR3 sequence reads: CASSMGGGIMNTEAFF.